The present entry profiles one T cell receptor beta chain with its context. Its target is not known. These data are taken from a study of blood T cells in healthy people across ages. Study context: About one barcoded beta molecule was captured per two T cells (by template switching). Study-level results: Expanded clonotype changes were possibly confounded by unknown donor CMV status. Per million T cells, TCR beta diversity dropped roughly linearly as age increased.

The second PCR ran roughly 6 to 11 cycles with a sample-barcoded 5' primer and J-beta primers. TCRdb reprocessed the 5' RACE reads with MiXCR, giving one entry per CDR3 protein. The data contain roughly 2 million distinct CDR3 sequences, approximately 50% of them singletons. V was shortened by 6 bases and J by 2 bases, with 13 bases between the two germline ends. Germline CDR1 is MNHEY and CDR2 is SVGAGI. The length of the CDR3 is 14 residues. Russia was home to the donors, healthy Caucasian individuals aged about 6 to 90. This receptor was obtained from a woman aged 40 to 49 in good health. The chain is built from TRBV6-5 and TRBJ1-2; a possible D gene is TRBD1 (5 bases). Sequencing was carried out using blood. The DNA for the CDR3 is TGTGCCAGCAGAGAGGCCGGGACCAACTATGGCTACACCTTC. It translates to CASREAGTNYGYTF.